This TCR beta chain was sequenced in a study of a mutant IDH1 vaccine in newly diagnosed glioma. Background on the study: Most had both radiotherapy and temozolomide beforehand; others had only one. Visit V12 happened at week 35; visit V13 happened at week 47.

Method: immunoSEQ multiplex PCR; TCRdb's copy keeps in-frame clones and lacks some. The sample records about 29,000 clones, roughly 82% being singletons. Findings and caveats of the study: Apparently unrelated to pseudoprogression were changes in the top peripheral T cell clonotypes.

V trimming: 2 bases; J trimming: 0 bases; junction bases outside the gene matches: 3. The CDR3 covers 16 residues. Germline CDR1 reads SNHLY; CDR2 reads FYNNEI. A word on this clone: Its antigen is as yet unknown.

The time point was: week 35, safety follow-up. With topical imiquimod, each dose of the vaccine consisted of 300 ug of mutant IDH1 20-mer peptide. Donors had new IDH1-mutant astrocytomas of WHO grade 3 or 4 (ATRX-lost). The specimen was PBMCs, collected from a glioma patient whose treatment included an IDH1 peptide vaccine. This TCR came from a man aged 45 to 65 with glioma. This chain uses TRBV2 with TRBJ1-4, with 7 bases lining up with TRBD1. The CDR3 region is CASSEKGAPTNEKLFF. Here the CDR3 DNA reads TGTGCCAGCAGTGAAAAGGGGGCGCCAACTAATGAAAAACTGTTTTTT.